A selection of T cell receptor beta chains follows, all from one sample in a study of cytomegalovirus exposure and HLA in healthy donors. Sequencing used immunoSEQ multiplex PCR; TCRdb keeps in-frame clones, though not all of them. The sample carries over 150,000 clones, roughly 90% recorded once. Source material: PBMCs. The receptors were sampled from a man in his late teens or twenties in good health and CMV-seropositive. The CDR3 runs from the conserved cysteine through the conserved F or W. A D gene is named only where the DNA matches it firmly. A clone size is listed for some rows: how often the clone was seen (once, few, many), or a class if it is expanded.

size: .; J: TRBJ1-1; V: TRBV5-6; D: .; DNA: TGTGCCAGCAGCTTCGTGAACACTGAAGCTTTCTTT; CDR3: CASSFVNTEAFF
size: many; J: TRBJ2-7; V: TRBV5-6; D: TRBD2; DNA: TGTGCCAGCAGCTTCGGGGCGGGAGAGACCTACGAGCAGTACTTC; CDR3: CASSFGAGETYEQYF
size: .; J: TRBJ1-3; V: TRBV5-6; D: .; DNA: TGTGCCAGCAGCTTGGACGGGACTGGAAACACCATATATTTT; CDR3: CASSLDGTGNTIYF
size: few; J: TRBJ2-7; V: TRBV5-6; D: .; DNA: TGTGCCAGCAGCTTGACCCAGGACAGTCACGAGCAGTACTTC; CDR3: CASSLTQDSHEQYF
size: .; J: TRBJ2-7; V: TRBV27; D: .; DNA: TGTGCCAGCAGTTTGGGGGGGGCCTATATCGGCTACGAGCAGTACTTC; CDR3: CASSLGGAYIGYEQYF
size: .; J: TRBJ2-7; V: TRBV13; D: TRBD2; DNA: TGTGCCAGCAGCTTAGGGGCTAGCGGGACCTACGAGCAGTACTTC; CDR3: CASSLGASGTYEQYF
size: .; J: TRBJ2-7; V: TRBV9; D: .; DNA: TGTGCCAGCAGCCAATGGACTGATACCTACGAGCAGTACTTC; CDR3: CASSQWTDTYEQYF
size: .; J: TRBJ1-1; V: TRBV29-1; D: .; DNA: TGCAGCGCACGCCGGAACGAGGGCACTGAAGCTTTCTTT; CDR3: CSARRNEGTEAFF
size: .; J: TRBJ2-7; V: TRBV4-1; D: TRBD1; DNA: TGCGCCAGCAGCCAAGGACGGCTAGTCCGGGACAGGGACTCCTACGAGCAGTACTTC; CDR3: CASSQGRLVRDRDSYEQYF
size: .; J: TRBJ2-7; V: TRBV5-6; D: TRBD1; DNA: TGTGCCAGCAGCTGGACAGGGGAGATTGGGAACGAGCAGTACTTC; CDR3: CASSWTGEIGNEQYF
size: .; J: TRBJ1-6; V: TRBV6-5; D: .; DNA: TGTGCCAGCACCGACAGCTATAATTCACCCCTCCACTTT; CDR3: CASTDSYNSPLHF
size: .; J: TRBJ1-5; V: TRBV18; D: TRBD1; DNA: TGTGCCAGCTCACCCGTGGGACAGACATATAGCAATCAGCCCCAGCATTTT; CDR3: CASSPVGQTYSNQPQHF
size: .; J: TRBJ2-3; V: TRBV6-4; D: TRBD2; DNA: TGTGCCAGCAGTGTACTAGCGGGGGGCACAGATACGCAGTATTTT; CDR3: CASSVLAGGTDTQYF
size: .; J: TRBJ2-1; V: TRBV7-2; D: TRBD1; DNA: TGTGCCAGCAGCTTAGTTGGGGGAGGACAGGGGCGGGATGAGCAGTTCTTC; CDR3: CASSLVGGGQGRDEQFF
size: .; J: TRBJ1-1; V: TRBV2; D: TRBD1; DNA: TGTGCCAGCACTCAGGGGGCAATCACTGAAGCTTTCTTT; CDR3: CASTQGAITEAFF
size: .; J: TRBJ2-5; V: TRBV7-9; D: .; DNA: TGTGCCAGCACCCCGTCACAGACACGCCAAGAGACCCAGTACTTC; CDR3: CASTPSQTRQETQYF
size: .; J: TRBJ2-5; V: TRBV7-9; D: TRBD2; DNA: TGTGCCAGCAGCTACGGACTAGCGGGGGGGCGGGAGACCCAGTACTTC; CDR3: CASSYGLAGGRETQYF
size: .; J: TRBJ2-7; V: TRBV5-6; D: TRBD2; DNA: TGTGCCAGCAGCTTGATGGTCGAGGCGGGGGAACTCCCCTACGAGCAGTACTTC; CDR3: CASSLMVEAGELPYEQYF
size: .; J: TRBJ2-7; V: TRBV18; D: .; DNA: TGTGCCAGCTCACCTCTAGGAGGGACAGACACCTACGAGCAGTACTTC; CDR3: CASSPLGGTDTYEQYF
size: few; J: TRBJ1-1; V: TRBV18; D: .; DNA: TGTGCCAGCTCATCGGACAGTTTGAGCACTGAAGCTTTCTTT; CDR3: CASSSDSLSTEAFF
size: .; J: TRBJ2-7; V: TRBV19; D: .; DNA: TGTGCCAGTAGTACGGGGGACGCTTCCTACGAGCAGTACTTC; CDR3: CASSTGDASYEQYF
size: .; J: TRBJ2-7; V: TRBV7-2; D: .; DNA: TGTGCCAGCAGCTCCCGGTGGGGGCCGCGGGAGCAGTACTTC; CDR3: CASSSRWGPREQYF
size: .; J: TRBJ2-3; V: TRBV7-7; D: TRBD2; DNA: TGTGCCAGCCGGCCCCTAGCGGGGCTCACAGATACGCAGTATTTT; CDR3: CASRPLAGLTDTQYF
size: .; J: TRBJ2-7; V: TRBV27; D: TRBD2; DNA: TGTGCCAGCAGTTTACGGCTAGCGGGACTCTACGAGCAGTACTTC; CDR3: CASSLRLAGLYEQYF
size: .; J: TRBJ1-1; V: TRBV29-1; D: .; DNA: TGCAGCGTTGAAGATATCGAGGCTGCTTTCTTT; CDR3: CSVEDIEAAFF
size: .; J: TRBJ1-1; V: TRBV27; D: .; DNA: TGTGCCAGCAGTTTAAGGGGGAGGGGCACTGAAGCTTTCTTT; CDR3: CASSLRGRGTEAFF
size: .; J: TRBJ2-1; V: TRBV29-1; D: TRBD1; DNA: TGCAGCGTTGTTCCAGGGGGCCGCAATGAGCAGTTCTTC; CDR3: CSVVPGGRNEQFF
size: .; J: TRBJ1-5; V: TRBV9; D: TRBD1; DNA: TGTGCCTACACCCCAGGGGGCTGCAATCAGCCCCAGCATTTT; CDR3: CAYTPGGCNQPQHF
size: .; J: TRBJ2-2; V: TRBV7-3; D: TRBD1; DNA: TGTGCCAGCAGCTTCGGGACAGGGAAGAACACCGGGGAGCTGTTTTTT; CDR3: CASSFGTGKNTGELFF
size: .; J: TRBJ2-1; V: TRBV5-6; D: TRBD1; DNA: TGTGCCAGCAGCCCCCCGGGACAGCCCTACAATGAGCAGTTCTTC; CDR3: CASSPPGQPYNEQFF
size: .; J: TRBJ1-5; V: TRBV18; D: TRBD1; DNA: TGTGCCAGCTCACCGGACAGGGATCAGCCCCAGCATTTT; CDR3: CASSPDRDQPQHF
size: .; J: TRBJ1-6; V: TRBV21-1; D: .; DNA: TGTGCCAGCAGCCGATCTTTAGACTGCCCCCGCTCCTATAATTCACCCCTCCACTTT; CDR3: CASSRSLDCPRSYNSPLHF
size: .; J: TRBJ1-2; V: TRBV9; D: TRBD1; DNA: TGTGCCAGCAGCGCAGCATACCGGGACAGCGATAACTATGGCTACACCTTC; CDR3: CASSAAYRDSDNYGYTF
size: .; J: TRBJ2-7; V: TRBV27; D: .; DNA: TGTGCCAGCAGTTTAGGGACTTTCAACTACGAGCAGTACTTC; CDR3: CASSLGTFNYEQYF
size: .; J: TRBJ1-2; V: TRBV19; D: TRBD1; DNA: TGTGCCAGTAAGGGACAGAGACATTTTAACTATGGCTACACCTTC; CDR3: CASKGQRHFNYGYTF
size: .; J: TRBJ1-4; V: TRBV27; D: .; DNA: TGTGCCAGCAGTCAACAGGGAGTTAATGAAAAACTGTTTTTT; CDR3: CASSQQGVNEKLFF
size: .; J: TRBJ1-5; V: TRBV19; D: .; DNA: TGTGCCAGTAGTATAGCGGGACTTTATAGCAATCAGCCCCAGCATTTT; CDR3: CASSIAGLYSNQPQHF
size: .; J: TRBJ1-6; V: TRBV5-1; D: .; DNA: TGCGCCAGCAGAGTCAGGGACAACTCCTATAATTCACCCCTCCACTTT; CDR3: CASRVRDNSYNSPLHF
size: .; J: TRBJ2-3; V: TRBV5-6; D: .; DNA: TGTGCCAGCAGCCTGAAGGGGGTTATAGATACGCAGTATTTT; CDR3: CASSLKGVIDTQYF
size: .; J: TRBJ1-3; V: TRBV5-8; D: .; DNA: TGTGCCAGCAGCTTGGACAGGCAACTTTCTGGAAACACCATATATTTT; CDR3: CASSLDRQLSGNTIYF
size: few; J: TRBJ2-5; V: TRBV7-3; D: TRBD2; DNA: TGTGCCAGCAGCTTACGGGAGGCGGAGACCCAGTACTTC; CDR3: CASSLREAETQYF
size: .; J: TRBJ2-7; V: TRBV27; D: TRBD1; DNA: TGTGCCAGCAGTCCCACTTTGGACAGGGGGCGATACGAGCAGTACTTC; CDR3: CASSPTLDRGRYEQYF
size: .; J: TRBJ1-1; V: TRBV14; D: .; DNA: TGTGCCAGCAGCCAGATTTGGGCTAACACTGAAGCTTTCTTT; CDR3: CASSQIWANTEAFF
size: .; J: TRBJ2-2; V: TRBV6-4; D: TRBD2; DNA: TGTGCCAGCAGTGGGACTAGCGAAAGCGGGGAGCTGTTTTTT; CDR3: CASSGTSESGELFF
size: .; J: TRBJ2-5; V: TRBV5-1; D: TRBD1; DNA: TGCGCCAGCAGCTCCCTCGAGGGGGCCAGCGAGACCCAGTACTTC; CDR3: CASSSLEGASETQYF